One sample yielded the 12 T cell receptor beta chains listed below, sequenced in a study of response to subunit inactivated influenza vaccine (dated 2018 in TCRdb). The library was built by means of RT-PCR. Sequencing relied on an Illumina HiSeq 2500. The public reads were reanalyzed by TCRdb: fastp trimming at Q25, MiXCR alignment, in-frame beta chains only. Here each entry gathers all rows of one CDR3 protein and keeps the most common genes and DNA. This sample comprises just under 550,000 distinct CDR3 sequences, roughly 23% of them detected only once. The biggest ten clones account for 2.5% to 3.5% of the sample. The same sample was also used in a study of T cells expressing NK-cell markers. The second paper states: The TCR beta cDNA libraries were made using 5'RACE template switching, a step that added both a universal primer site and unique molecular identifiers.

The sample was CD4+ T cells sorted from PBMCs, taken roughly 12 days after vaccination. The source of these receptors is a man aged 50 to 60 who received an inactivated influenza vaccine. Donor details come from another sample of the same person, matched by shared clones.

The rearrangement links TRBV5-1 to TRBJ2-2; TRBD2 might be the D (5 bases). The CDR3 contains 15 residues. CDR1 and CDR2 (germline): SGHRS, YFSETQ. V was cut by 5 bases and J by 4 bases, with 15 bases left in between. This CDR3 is CASSEADLGTGELFF. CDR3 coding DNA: TGCGCCAGCAGTGAAGCGGACCTAGGCACCGGGGAGCTGTTTTTT.

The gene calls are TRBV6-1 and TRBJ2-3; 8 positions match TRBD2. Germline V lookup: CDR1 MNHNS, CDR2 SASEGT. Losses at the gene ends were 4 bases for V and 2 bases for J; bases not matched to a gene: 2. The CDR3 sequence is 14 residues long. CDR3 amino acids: CASSVAGPTDTQYF. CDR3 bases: TGTGCCAGCAGTGTAGCGGGGCCCACAGATACGCAGTATTTT.

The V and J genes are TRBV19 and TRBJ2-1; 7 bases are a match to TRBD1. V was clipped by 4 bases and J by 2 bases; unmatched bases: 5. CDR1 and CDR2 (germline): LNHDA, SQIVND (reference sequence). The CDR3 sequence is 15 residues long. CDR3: CASSTRQGTYNEQFF. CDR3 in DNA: TGTGCCAGTAGTACCCGACAGGGAACCTACAATGAGCAGTTCTTC.

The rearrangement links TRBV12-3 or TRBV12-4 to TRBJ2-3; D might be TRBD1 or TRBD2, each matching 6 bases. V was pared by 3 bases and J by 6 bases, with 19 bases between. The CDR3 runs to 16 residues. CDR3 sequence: CASSLGRGHPLDTQYF. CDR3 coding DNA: TGTGCCAGCAGTTTGGGCCGGGGGCATCCTCTGGATACGCAGTATTTT.

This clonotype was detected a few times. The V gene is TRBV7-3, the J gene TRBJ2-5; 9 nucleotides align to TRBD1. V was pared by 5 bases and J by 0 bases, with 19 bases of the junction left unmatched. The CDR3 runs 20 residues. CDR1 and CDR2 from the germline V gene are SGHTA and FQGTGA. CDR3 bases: TGTGCCAGCAGCCCGGGTGCCGGGACAGGGAATAGGTACAACCAAGAGACCCAGTACTTC. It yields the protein CASSPGAGTGNRYNQETQYF.

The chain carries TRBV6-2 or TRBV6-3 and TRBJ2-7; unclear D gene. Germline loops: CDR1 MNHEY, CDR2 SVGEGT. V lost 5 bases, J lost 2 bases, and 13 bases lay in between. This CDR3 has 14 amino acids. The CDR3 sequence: CASSNRERAYEQYF. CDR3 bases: TGTGCCAGCAGTAACCGCGAGCGTGCCTACGAGCAGTACTTC.

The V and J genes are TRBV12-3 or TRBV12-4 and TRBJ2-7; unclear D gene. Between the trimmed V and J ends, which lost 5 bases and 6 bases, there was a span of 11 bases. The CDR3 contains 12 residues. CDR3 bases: TGTGCCAGCAGTCGCCACCTGAGCGAGCAGTACTTC. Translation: CASSRHLSEQYF.

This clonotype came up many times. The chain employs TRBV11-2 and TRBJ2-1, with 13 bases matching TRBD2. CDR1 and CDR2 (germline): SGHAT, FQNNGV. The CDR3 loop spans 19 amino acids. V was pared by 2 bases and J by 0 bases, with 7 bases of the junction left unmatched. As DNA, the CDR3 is TGTGCCAGCAGCTTACGACTAGCGGGGGGCCCAAGCTCCTACAATGAGCAGTTCTTC. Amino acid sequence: CASSLRLAGGPSSYNEQFF.

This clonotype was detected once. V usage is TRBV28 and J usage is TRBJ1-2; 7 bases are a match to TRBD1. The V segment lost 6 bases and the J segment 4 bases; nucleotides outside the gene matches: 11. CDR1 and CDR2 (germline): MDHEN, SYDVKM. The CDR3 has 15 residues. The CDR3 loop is CASRPEGATPYGYTF. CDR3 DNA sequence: TGTGCCAGCAGACCCGAGGGGGCGACTCCCTATGGCTACACCTTC.

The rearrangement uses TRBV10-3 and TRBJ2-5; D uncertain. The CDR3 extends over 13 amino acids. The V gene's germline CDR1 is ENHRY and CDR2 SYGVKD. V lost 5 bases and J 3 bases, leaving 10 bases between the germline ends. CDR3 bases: TGTGCCATCAGTCTCACTCCGGAAGAGACCCAGTACTTC. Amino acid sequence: CAISLTPEETQYF.

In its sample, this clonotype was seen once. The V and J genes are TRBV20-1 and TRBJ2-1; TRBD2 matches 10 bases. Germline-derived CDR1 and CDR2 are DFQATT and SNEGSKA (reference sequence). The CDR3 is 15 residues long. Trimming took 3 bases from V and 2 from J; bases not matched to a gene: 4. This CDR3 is CSARPSGSTYNEQFF. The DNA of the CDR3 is TGCAGTGCTAGGCCTAGCGGGAGTACCTACAATGAGCAGTTCTTC.

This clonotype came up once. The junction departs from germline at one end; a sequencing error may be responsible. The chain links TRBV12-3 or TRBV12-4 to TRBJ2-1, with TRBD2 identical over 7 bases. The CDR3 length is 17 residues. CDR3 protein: CASSLARGSSSFNEQFF. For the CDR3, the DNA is TGTGCCAGCAGTTTAGCGCGCGGGAGTAGCTCCTTCAATGAGCAGTTCTTC.